This entry lists 12 T cell receptor beta chains sequenced from one sample in a study of CD8+ T cells in alopecia areata. Extraction of RNA preceded its reverse transcription into cDNA, which served as the sequencing template. Clones were read by immunoSEQ multiplex PCR, and TCRdb kept only the in-frame ones, dropping some. Altogether 90,000 or so clones are present, roughly 40% being singletons, with the ten largest covering less than 20%. Treatment given: oral pan-JAK inhibitor, 5-10 mg twice daily. The sequencing here drew on CD8+ T cells sorted from blood, taken at week 24, from a patient treated with tofacitinib. Receptors were obtained from a human donor with alopecia areata.

This clone was seen a handful of times. The chain joins TRBV19 to TRBJ2-7, with unresolved D. This CDR3 is built from 11 residues. The germline V and J ends were trimmed by 3 bases and 3 bases, with 3 bases remaining between them. Germline V gene data show CDR1 as LNHDA and CDR2 as SQIVND (reference sequence). The CDR3 region is CASSIGYEQYF. CDR3 in DNA: TGTGCCAGTAGTATCGGCTACGAGCAGTACTTC.

This chain joins TRBV15 and TRBJ2-3, with 8 bases lining up with TRBD1. The germline gives CDR1 LNHNV, CDR2 YYDKDF (reference sequence). V lost 1 base to trimming and J lost 4 bases; unmatched junction nucleotides: 7. The CDR3 consists of 16 residues. CDR3 region: CATSRVGQGLSDTQYF. The CDR3 DNA sequence: TGTGCCACCAGCAGAGTAGGACAGGGTTTATCAGATACGCAGTATTTT.

This chain joins TRBV6-7 and TRBJ1-2; 8 nucleotides match TRBD1. TRBV6-7 is noted as an ORF with a role that remains uncertain. The CDR3 totals 16 residues. V gave up 2 bases and J gave up 4 bases; unmatched junction bases: 9. CDR3 in amino acids: CASSYPALDRVYGYTF. CDR3 nucleotide sequence: TGTGCCAGCAGTTACCCCGCTCTGGACAGGGTCTATGGCTACACCTTC.

This clone has just a few counts. This chain uses TRBV11-2 with TRBJ2-7; 7 nucleotides agree with TRBD1. The CDR3 totals 11 residues. The J segment lost 6 bases and the V segment lost 5 bases, leaving 1 base of the junction unmatched. Looked up from germline, CDR1 is SGHAT and CDR2 is FQNNGV. In DNA form, the CDR3 reads TGTGCCAGCAGCGACAGGGCCGAGCAGTACTTC. This encodes CASSDRAEQYF.

This sequence joins TRBV9 and TRBJ2-5; 12 positions match TRBD2. The CDR3 is 16 amino acids. Per germline, CDR1 SGDLS and CDR2 YYNGEE. After removal of 4 bases from V and 5 bases from J, the junction contained 9 bases not matched to a gene. This chain's CDR3 is CASSIGLAGLEETQYF. For the CDR3, the DNA is TGTGCCAGCAGCATTGGACTAGCGGGACTGGAGGAGACCCAGTACTTC.

This chain uses TRBV9 with TRBJ2-1; perhaps TRBD2 as D (6 bases). Germline values: CDR1 SGDLS, CDR2 YYNGEE. The CDR3 is made up of 13 amino acids. The V and J ends lost 4 bases and 8 bases respectively, with 13 bases between them. The CDR3: CASSPGGLYEQFF. The CDR3 nucleotides read TGTGCCAGCAGCCCTGGAGGGCTGTATGAGCAGTTCTTC. Drawing the rest from reference TRBV9 and TRBJ2-1, the complete variable domain is DSGVTQTPKHLITATGQRVTLRCSPRSGDLSVYWYQQSLDQGLQFLIQYYNGEERAKGNILERFSAQQFPDLHSELNLSSLELGDSALYFCASSPGGLYEQFFGPGTRLTVL.

The chain couples TRBV7-9 to TRBJ2-7; D ambiguous. This CDR3 has 12 residues. The germline gives CDR1 SEHNR, CDR2 FQNEAQ (reference sequence). Trimming took 1 base from V and 4 from J, leaving 5 bases between them. CDR3 residues: CASSLVTYEQYF. The CDR3 coding sequence is TGTGCCAGCAGCTTAGTCACTTACGAGCAGTACTTC.

As regards this clone: A far larger clone is off by one base, so a read error is likely. As DNA, the CDR3 is TGTGCCAGCAGCTTGTTACGGGACTCGGGGGGCGCCTACGAGCAGTACTTC. The encoded protein is CASSLLRDSGGAYEQYF. The chain joins TRBV7-2 to TRBJ2-7, with TRBD2 as a possible D gene (7 bases). Between the trimmed V and J ends, which lost 3 bases and 2 bases, there was a span of 20 bases. CDR1 SGHTA and CDR2 FQGNSA come from the germline V gene. The CDR3 extends over 17 amino acids.

CDR3 coding DNA: TGTGCCAGCAGCTTGAATAACCTAGCAGCCTTCACAGATACGCAGTATTTT. It yields the protein CASSLNNLAAFTDTQYF. The chain combines TRBV7-8 with TRBJ2-3, with D possibly TRBD2 on 5 matching bases. V was pared by 3 bases and J by 2 bases, with 18 bases between. The CDR3 consists of 17 residues. The germline V gene has CDR1 SGHVS and CDR2 FQNEAQ. Using reference TRBV7-8 and TRBJ2-3 for the parts outside the CDR3, the full variable domain is GAGVSQSPRYKVAKRGQDVALRCDPISGHVSLFWYQQALGQGPEFLTYFQNEAQLDKSGLPSDRFFAERPEGSVSTLKIQRTQQEDSAVYLCASSLNNLAAFTDTQYFGPGTRLTVL.

This rearrangement joins TRBV7-6 to TRBJ1-1; D gene uncertain. The V end lost 1 base, the J end lost 4 bases, and 10 bases lay between the germline ends. CDR1 is SGHVS and CDR2 is FNYEAQ in the germline V gene. There are 14 residues in the CDR3. The CDR3 nucleotides read TGTGCCAGCAGCTTAGTCTTCCCTACCACTGAAGCTTTCTTT. Its translation is CASSLVFPTTEAFF.

The chain uses TRBV7-3 and TRBJ2-2; 12 bases are shared with TRBD2. The CDR3 is 16 residues long. CDR1 and CDR2 (germline): SGHTA, FQGTGA. V lost 5 bases to trimming and J lost 5 bases; unmatched junction nucleotides: 6. The DNA for the CDR3 is TGTGCCAGCAGCGCCTCACTAGCGGGAGGTACCGGGGAGCTGTTTTTT. Its translation is CASSASLAGGTGELFF.

The chain is built from TRBV9 and TRBJ2-5, with 10 bases lining up with TRBD2. CDR3 length: 14 amino acids. With 3 bases clipped from V and 2 bases from J, the junction kept 1 base outside the gene matches. The germline gives CDR1 SGDLS, CDR2 YYNGEE. The CDR3 reads CASSGGLAQETQYF. Written as DNA, the CDR3 is TGTGCCAGCAGCGGGGGACTAGCGCAAGAGACCCAGTACTTC.